A selection of T cell receptor beta chains follows, all from one sample in a study of shared clonotypes between healthy human individuals. Generated by immunoSEQ multiplex PCR, the TCRdb table keeps only in-frame clones and is missing some. This table has a few million clones, 80% to 95% appearing once. Sequenced material: naive CD4+ T cells from PBMCs. These receptors were taken from a man aged 18 to 29 in good health. Some clones in this sample may be carry-over from other donors' samples. The CDR3 runs from the conserved cysteine through the conserved F or W. Each record gives: clone size, D gene, J gene, V gene, CDR3 DNA, CDR3 protein. D genes are given only for firm matches. Part of the rows lack a size; the others show once, few, many or a class for expanded clones.

size: NA
D: NA
J: TRBJ1-5
V: TRBV5-8
DNA: TGTGCCAGCAGCCGGCTGATCGCTGAGGGGCAGCCCCAGCATTTT
CDR3: CASSRLIAEGQPQHF

size: NA
D: NA
J: TRBJ1-2
V: TRBV28
DNA: TGTGCCAGCAGTTTATCACCAGGGGACTATGGCTACACCTTC
CDR3: CASSLSPGDYGYTF

size: NA
D: TRBD1
J: TRBJ1-2
V: TRBV11-2
DNA: TGTGCCAGCAGCTTAGTGGGGACAGGGACAGGTGGCTACACCTTC
CDR3: CASSLVGTGTGGYTF

size: NA
D: NA
J: TRBJ2-1
V: TRBV7-9
DNA: TGTGCCAGCAGCTTATTTTTCCCGGGTGGCAATGAGCAGTTCTTC
CDR3: CASSLFFPGGNEQFF

size: few
D: TRBD1
J: TRBJ1-5
V: TRBV18
DNA: TGTGCCAGCTCACGTCAGGGGGCGGCCTTGAGGAGTAATCAGCCCCAGCATTTT
CDR3: CASSRQGAALRSNQPQHF

size: NA
D: NA
J: TRBJ1-1
V: TRBV20-1
DNA: TGCAGTGGTATGAACACTGAAGCTTTCTTT
CDR3: CSGMNTEAFF

size: NA
D: NA
J: TRBJ2-1
V: TRBV27
DNA: TGTGCCAGCAGTTCCATTAGGAGGGACCTCTACAATGAGCAGTTCTTC
CDR3: CASSSIRRDLYNEQFF

size: NA
D: NA
J: TRBJ2-3
V: TRBV5-6
DNA: TGTGCCAGCAGCATACGGCGGACAGATACGCAGTATTTT
CDR3: CASSIRRTDTQYF

size: NA
D: TRBD2
J: TRBJ2-7
V: TRBV6-5
DNA: TGTGCCAGCGGATGGACTAGCACGTACGAGCAGTACTTC
CDR3: CASGWTSTYEQYF

size: NA
D: TRBD1
J: TRBJ2-1
V: TRBV7-2
DNA: TGTGCCAGCAGCTTATACGGACAGGCAGACAATGAGCAGTTCTTC
CDR3: CASSLYGQADNEQFF

size: NA
D: NA
J: TRBJ1-4
V: TRBV19
DNA: TGTGCCACCTCAGACATACAGTATACTAATGAAAAACTGTTTTTT
CDR3: CATSDIQYTNEKLFF

size: NA
D: NA
J: TRBJ2-1
V: TRBV5-1
DNA: TGCGCCAGCGGGGACTCATCCTCCTACAATGAGCAGTTCTTC
CDR3: CASGDSSSYNEQFF

size: NA
D: NA
J: TRBJ2-7
V: TRBV4-1
DNA: TGCGCCAGCAGCCGGAGAGCAGGGGGGTCCTACGAGCAGTACTTC
CDR3: CASSRRAGGSYEQYF

size: NA
D: TRBD2
J: TRBJ2-2
V: TRBV5-1
DNA: TGCGCCAGTGGAGCTAGCGGGAACACCGGGGAGCTGTTTTTT
CDR3: CASGASGNTGELFF

size: NA
D: TRBD1
J: TRBJ1-2
V: TRBV6-5
DNA: TGTGCCACCTCGACCCCCCAAGAGGGGGCCTATGGCTACACCTTC
CDR3: CATSTPQEGAYGYTF

size: NA
D: NA
J: TRBJ2-1
V: TRBV7-2
DNA: TGTGCCAGCAGCCAGGGATCCTACAATGAGCAGTTCTTC
CDR3: CASSQGSYNEQFF

size: NA
D: TRBD1
J: TRBJ1-2
V: TRBV30
DNA: TGTGCCTGGAGTGACACAAACTGGGACAGATCCGCTAACTATGGCTACACCTTC
CDR3: CAWSDTNWDRSANYGYTF

size: NA
D: NA
J: TRBJ1-2
V: TRBV28
DNA: TGTGCCAGCAGTTTTCGTCGGCTTGGACATATATATGGCTACACCTTC
CDR3: CASSFRRLGHIYGYTF

size: NA
D: TRBD1
J: TRBJ1-1
V: TRBV5-1
DNA: TGCGCCAGCAGCTTGGGGAGGGGGACAGGGCACACTGAAGCTTTCTTT
CDR3: CASSLGRGTGHTEAFF

size: NA
D: NA
J: TRBJ1-5
V: TRBV28
DNA: TGTGCCTCCCGACGGAAGGGGCCACTAAATCAGCCCCAGCATTTT
CDR3: CASRRKGPLNQPQHF

size: NA
D: TRBD2
J: TRBJ2-7
V: TRBV7-2
DNA: TGTGCCAGCAGCTTAGGGGGGACTAGCGGGTACGAGCAGTACTTC
CDR3: CASSLGGTSGYEQYF

size: NA
D: NA
J: TRBJ2-5
V: TRBV28
DNA: TGTGCCAGCAGTTTAGGTGGGGTAGAGACCCAGTACTTC
CDR3: CASSLGGVETQYF